This T cell receptor (beta chain) is drawn from a study of human T cells and chemical hapten exposure. About the research overall: The patients, most of them female, presented with alopecia areata, totalis or universalis.

Findings and caveats of the study: Following DPC sensitization, TCRs present above 1 in 1000 frequency showed no change.

A remark on this clonotype: What it binds is unknown.

Time point here: patch test 2, 6 weeks after DPC sensitization. Regarding treatment: therapeutic diphenylcyclopropenone sensitization with weekly scalp DPC. TCRdb itself ran the RACE reads through MiXCR, one entry per CDR3 protein. The sample shows approximately 100,000 distinct CDR3 sequences, 9.2% of them seen only once. Specimen: whole blood, collected in connection with sensitization to the hapten diphenylcyclopropenone (DPC). The receptor was derived from a woman in her 40s with alopecia areata. Some clones in this sample may be carry-over from other donors' samples.

The CDR3 spells CASSSTGIRQSNEQFF. As DNA, the CDR3 is TGTGCCAGCAGCTCGACAGGAATTCGGCAATCCAATGAGCAGTTCTTC. V gene TRBV12-3 or TRBV12-4 combines with J gene TRBJ2-1, with a tentative D call TRBD1 (6 bases). This CDR3 contains 16 residues. Trimming cost V 6 bases and J 6 bases, with 21 bases left between them.